This entry lists 21 T cell receptor beta chains sequenced from one sample in a study of response to subunit inactivated influenza vaccine. Using its own MiXCR run on the RT-PCR reads, TCRdb lists one record per CDR3 protein. The repertoire includes hundreds of thousands of distinct CDR3 sequences, 15% to 18% of them detected once, and around a tenth sits in the top ten. Sample: PBMCs from blood, taken about 11 days after vaccination. These receptors were taken from a middle-aged man who received an inactivated influenza vaccine.

This clonotype appeared a few times. The V gene is TRBV3-1, the J gene TRBJ1-6; D remains ambiguous. Trimming shortened V by 3 bases and J by 8 bases, and 11 bases separated the two germline ends. The germline V gene has CDR1 LGHDT and CDR2 YNNKEL (reference sequence). The CDR3 is 14 amino acids. The CDR3 DNA reads TGTGCCAGCAGCCATGCGAACAGATATTCACCCCTCCACTTT. This encodes CASSHANRYSPLHF.

A few counts support this clonotype. The rearrangement links TRBV20-1 to TRBJ1-5; D is uncertain. Germline CDR1 is DFQATT and CDR2 is SNEGSKA (reference sequence). The CDR3 runs 13 residues. Trimming stripped 4 bases from V and 1 base from J, with 8 bases between. This chain's CDR3 is CSATFGSNQPQHF. CDR3 sequence (DNA): TGCAGTGCTACCTTTGGGAGCAATCAGCCCCAGCATTTT.

Points on this clonotype: One end of the junction fails to match germline, which may point to a read error. This chain uses TRBV11-2 with TRBJ2-5; TRBD1 matches 7 bases. CDR1 and CDR2 (germline): SGHAT, FQNNGV. The CDR3 has 14 amino acids. The CDR3 nucleotides are TGTGTCAGCAGCTCAAACAGGGGCTTTGGGACCCAGTACTTC. It specifies CVSSSNRGFGTQYF.

This chain links TRBV9 with TRBJ2-1; a weak D match, TRBD2 (10 bases). Trimming cost V 2 bases and J 7 bases, with 34 bases left between them. The CDR3 contains 21 residues. Per the germline V gene, CDR1 is SGDLS and CDR2 is YYNGEE. The chain's CDR3 is CASSVRGGTGPASGSVNEQFF. For the CDR3, the DNA is TGTGCCAGCAGCGTCCGGGGGGGGACAGGGCCTGCTAGCGGGAGTGTGAATGAGCAGTTCTTC.

This clonotype has more than one count but fewer than ten. V gene TRBV10-3 combines with J gene TRBJ1-2; 8 nucleotides align to TRBD1. The CDR3 has 13 residues. CDR1 is ENHRY, CDR2 SYGVKD, per germline. Trimming took 6 bases from V and 7 from J; bases not matched to a gene: 7. CDR3 residues: CAISLQGAGGYTF. The DNA for the CDR3 is TGTGCCATCAGCCTGCAGGGGGCTGGTGGCTACACCTTC.

This clonotype turned up a few times. The chain is built from TRBV15 and TRBJ2-6; 7 bases agree with TRBD2. Unmatched junction bases numbered 2, after V lost 5 bases and J lost 1 base. The CDR3 is 15 residues long. CDR1 and CDR2 (germline): LNHNV, YYDKDF (reference sequence). The CDR3 loop reads CATSWGGSGANVLTF. DNA for the CDR3: TGTGCCACCAGCTGGGGGGGGTCTGGGGCCAACGTCCTGACTTTC. The variable domain in full, with the rest retrieved from reference TRBV15 and TRBJ2-6, is DAMVIQNPRYQVTQFGKPVTLSCSQTLNHNVMYWYQQKSSQAPKLLFHYYDKDFNNEADTPDNFQSRRPNTSFCFLDIRSPGLGDTAMYLCATSWGGSGANVLTFGAGSRLTVL.

The genes are TRBV11-2 and TRBJ2-6; D unresolved. Germline assignment: CDR1 SGHAT and CDR2 FQNNGV. Trimming removed 0 bases at V and 11 bases at J, with 14 bases between. The CDR3 has 15 residues. The CDR3 nucleotides read TGTGCCAGCAGCTTAGATCTGGCAGGCTACGACGTCCTGACTTTC. It is translated as CASSLDLAGYDVLTF.

The V and J genes are TRBV19 and TRBJ2-6; 12 bases are a match to TRBD2. The CDR3 sequence is 18 residues long. Trimming took 6 bases from V and 0 from J; bases not matched to a gene: 6. CDR1 LNHDA and CDR2 SQIVND come from the germline V gene (reference sequence). The CDR3 DNA reads as TGTGCCAGTAGCCATCGGACTAGCGGGATCTCTGGGGCCAACGTCCTGACTTTC. Residues: CASSHRTSGISGANVLTF. The full variable domain, with the rest looked up from reference TRBV19 and TRBJ2-6, is DGGITQSPKYLFRKEGQNVTLSCEQNLNHDAMYWYRQDPGQGLRLIYYSQIVNDFQKGDIAEGYSVSREKKESFPLTVTSAQKNPTAFYLCASSHRTSGISGANVLTFGAGSRLTVL.

This chain connects TRBV9 to TRBJ2-7, with 8 bases identical to TRBD2. Per germline, CDR1 SGDLS and CDR2 YYNGEE. The CDR3 sequence is 13 residues long. The junction had 7 bases not matched to a gene; V was cut back by 4 bases and J by 7 bases. CDR3: CASSTGLDREQYF. The CDR3 DNA reads as TGTGCCAGCAGCACGGGACTAGACCGAGAGCAGTACTTC.

This clonotype showed up many times. The rearrangement uses TRBV10-3 and TRBJ2-1; 8 bases match TRBD1. V lost 10 bases to trimming and J lost 7 bases; unmatched junction nucleotides: 12. This CDR3 spans 14 amino acids. Germline lookup yields CDR1 ENHRY and CDR2 SYGVKD. The CDR3 nucleotides are TGTGCCACCTCTGAGGGGCGACAGGGGAATGAGCAGTTCTTC. Its translation is CATSEGRQGNEQFF.

This chain joins TRBV7-8 and TRBJ1-6; TRBD1 matches 7 bases. The germline CDR1 and CDR2 sequences are SGHVS and FQNEAQ. CDR3 length equals 16 residues. Germline trimming cut 5 bases from V and 6 bases from J; bases unmatched to any gene: 10. The CDR3 DNA reads as TGTGCCAGCAGCGCACAGACAGGGAACTCTAATTCACCCCTCCACTTT. It specifies CASSAQTGNSNSPLHF. Variable domain in full (rest from reference TRBV7-8 and TRBJ1-6): GAGVSQSPRYKVAKRGQDVALRCDPISGHVSLFWYQQALGQGPEFLTYFQNEAQLDKSGLPSDRFFAERPEGSVSTLKIQRTQQEDSAVYLCASSAQTGNSNSPLHFGNGTRLTVT.

The CDR3 DNA is TGTGCCAGCAGCTTGGACAGCTACTACAATGAGCAGTTCTTC. As protein: CASSLDSYYNEQFF. The genes are TRBV7-2 and TRBJ2-1, with a possible D match to TRBD1 (6 bases). This CDR3 comprises 14 residues. CDR1 and CDR2 from the germline V gene are SGHTA and FQGNSA. Trimming stripped 3 bases from V and 3 bases from J, with 9 bases between.

V gene TRBV3-1 combines with J gene TRBJ2-3; 9 positions match TRBD2. The CDR3 extends over 18 amino acids. V trimming: 1 base; J trimming: 5 bases; junction bases outside the gene matches: 13. Germline-derived CDR1 and CDR2 are LGHDT and YNNKEL (reference sequence). The CDR3 region has the DNA TGTGCCAGCAGCCAAGTTTTAATCGGCGGGAGGGCCGAAGATACGCAGTATTTT. Translated: CASSQVLIGGRAEDTQYF.

This rearrangement joins TRBV20-1 to TRBJ2-5; perhaps TRBD2 as D (6 bases). The V end lost 0 bases, the J end lost 5 bases, and 16 bases lay between the germline ends. CDR1 and CDR2 (germline): DFQATT, SNEGSKA (reference sequence). The CDR3 loop spans 15 amino acids. The CDR3 region is CSARDPLEGMETQYF. The CDR3 region has the DNA TGCAGTGCTAGAGACCCCCTGGAGGGGATGGAGACCCAGTACTTC.

The chain couples TRBV24-1 to TRBJ1-2, with 7 bases fitting TRBD1. The V gene's germline CDR1 is KGHDR and CDR2 SFDVKD. The CDR3 is made up of 15 amino acids. Trimming cost V 5 bases and J 8 bases; bases outside gene matches: 13. CDR3 DNA sequence: TGTGCCACCAGTGGCGGGACAGACACCACGGGAGGCTACACCTTC. This encodes CATSGGTDTTGGYTF.

The chain recombines TRBV12-3 or TRBV12-4 with TRBJ1-5; D gene ambiguous. The CDR3 totals 13 residues. Trimming shortened V by 0 bases and J by 9 bases, and 9 bases separated the two germline ends. The DNA of the CDR3 is TGTGCCAGCAGTTTAGCGCCGCGTTGGCCCCAGCATTTT. Translation gives CASSLAPRWPQHF.

The chain recombines TRBV20-1 with TRBJ2-1, with D maybe TRBD2 (5 bases). The CDR3 has 15 amino acids. V was cut by 5 bases and J by 5 bases, with 19 bases left in between. CDR1 and CDR2 from the germline V gene are DFQATT and SNEGSKA (reference sequence). DNA of the CDR3: TGCAGTGCTCTCCCGTTGGACCGGCGGGACAATGAGCAGTTCTTC. Residues: CSALPLDRRDNEQFF.

This clonotype was observed a handful of times. The rearrangement joins TRBV9 to TRBJ2-5; D call uncertain. V lost 3 bases and J 4 bases, leaving 10 bases between the germline ends. CDR3 size: 13 residues. The V gene's germline CDR1 is SGDLS and CDR2 YYNGEE. This chain's CDR3 is CASSALDRETQYF. Written as DNA, the CDR3 is TGTGCCAGCAGCGCGCTAGATCGAGAGACCCAGTACTTC.

The genes are TRBV5-6 and TRBJ1-6, with D unclear. V lost 6 bases and J lost 10, with 14 bases in between. The CDR3 totals 13 residues. The germline V gene encodes CDR1 SGHDT and CDR2 YYEEEE. The CDR3 loop reads CASTSSPTSPLHF. The DNA for the CDR3 is TGTGCCAGCACCTCATCTCCCACGTCACCCCTCCACTTT.

This clonotype has just a few counts. J is TRBJ2-4 and V is TRBV29-1; tentatively, D is TRBD1 (5 bases). CDR1 and CDR2 from the germline V gene are SQVTM and ANQGSEA. This CDR3 has 12 residues. V gave up 7 bases and J gave up 2 bases, with 9 bases separating them. CDR3 loop: CSARVTKNIQYF. The CDR3, as DNA: TGCAGCGCCAGGGTAACCAAAAACATTCAGTACTTC.

The genes are TRBV9 and TRBJ2-7, with 7 nucleotides matching TRBD1. CDR1 and CDR2 (germline): SGDLS, YYNGEE. V lost 2 bases and J lost 3; bases outside the gene matches: 5. This CDR3 contains 14 residues. The CDR3 coding sequence is TGTGCCAGCAGCGTCGACCGGGACAGCTACGAGCAGTACTTC. Residues: CASSVDRDSYEQYF.